Listed here are 26 T cell receptor beta chains from one sample, sequenced in a study of beta chain features in type 1 diabetes. Reverse transcription of all isolated RNA meant that expressed TCRB transcripts were sequenced. Here immunoSEQ multiplex PCR was the method, and the copy in TCRdb shows in-frame clones only, minus some. The top ten clones hold roughly 1.4% of a sample with approximately 150,000 clones, 8% to 13% of them seen once. The source material was naive CD4+ T cells from blood. The receptors were gathered from a man younger than 30 in good health.

This clone was counted at least ten times. The V and J genes are TRBV29-1 and TRBJ2-1, with 9 bases fitting TRBD2. The germline CDR1 and CDR2 sequences are SQVTM and ANQGSEA. This CDR3 is 14 amino acids long. Trimming took 4 bases from V and 4 from J; bases not matched to a gene: 5. CDR3 bases: TGCAGCGTTGTTAAGCGGGGGGTATACAATGAGCAGTTCTTC. It codes for CSVVKRGVYNEQFF.

In this sample, this clone turned up a few times. The V gene is TRBV7-8, the J gene TRBJ2-2; possibly TRBD1 for D (8 bases). The germline V gene encodes CDR1 SGHVS and CDR2 FQNEAQ. V shed 6 bases and J shed 7 bases, with 21 bases lying between them. CDR3 length: 16 residues. The CDR3 nucleotides read TGTGCCAGCAGTTTTTACAGGGGGGGTCGGGGCGGGGAGCTGTTTTTT. Encoded protein: CASSFYRGGRGGELFF.

The J gene is TRBJ1-5, the V gene TRBV5-8, with 11 bases identical to TRBD1. Germline CDR1 and CDR2: SGHTS and YDEGEE. Losses at the gene ends were 5 bases for V and 6 bases for J; bases not matched to a gene: 1. CDR3 length: 13 amino acids. The CDR3 region has the DNA TGTGCCAGCAGAGGGACAGGGGGTCAGCCCCAGCATTTT. As protein: CASRGTGGQPQHF.

J is TRBJ2-7 and V is TRBV7-2; 8 positions match TRBD2. Germline assignment: CDR1 SGHTA and CDR2 FQGNSA. The CDR3 consists of 15 residues. J lost 6 bases, V lost 5 bases, and 12 bases had no gene match. The CDR3 region is CASSPTRSGTGEQYF. For the CDR3, the DNA is TGTGCCAGCAGCCCAACCCGTAGCGGGACCGGCGAGCAGTACTTC.

This clone has more than one count but fewer than ten. V usage is TRBV6-6 and J usage is TRBJ2-5; 8 bases align to TRBD1. CDR3 length: 12 amino acids. The V gene end was trimmed by 5 bases and the J gene end by 4 bases; junction bases not matched to a gene: 0. Germline V lookup: CDR1 MNHNY, CDR2 SVGAGI (reference sequence). CDR3 DNA: TGTGCCAGCAGTGACAGGGGAGAGACCCAGTACTTC. Translation: CASSDRGETQYF.

The chain links TRBV29-1 to TRBJ2-7; 12 bases fit TRBD2. Germline-derived CDR1 and CDR2 are SQVTM and ANQGSEA. The CDR3 extends over 14 amino acids. The V segment lost 7 bases and the J segment 5 bases; nucleotides outside the gene matches: 9. DNA of the CDR3: TGCAGCGCGATGAGAAGACTAGCGGGGGACGAGCAGTACTTC. The encoded protein is CSAMRRLAGDEQYF.

Only a few counts were recorded for this clone. The genes are TRBV10-2 and TRBJ2-5; the D is unclear. Trimming removed 4 bases at V and 4 bases at J, with 13 bases between. CDR1 WSHSY and CDR2 SAAADI come from the germline V gene. The CDR3 is made up of 14 amino acids. CDR3 bases: TGCGCCAGCAGTGCGGCAGAGGTCACAGAGACCCAGTACTTC. This codes for CASSAAEVTETQYF.

The rearrangement links TRBV28 to TRBJ2-1; D possibly corresponds to TRBD2 (6 bases). V was pared by 8 bases and J by 9 bases, with 11 bases between. Germline CDR1 MDHEN, CDR2 SYDVKM. This CDR3 spans 11 amino acids. The CDR3: CASGRGFEQFF. The DNA of the CDR3 is TGTGCCAGCGGACGGGGGTTTGAGCAGTTCTTC.

CDR3 amino acids: CASSKDRGQETQYF. The CDR3, as DNA: TGTGCCAGCAGCAAAGACAGGGGGCAGGAGACCCAGTACTTC. The rearrangement links TRBV7-3 to TRBJ2-5, with TRBD1 matching 10 bases. Germline CDR1 is SGHTA and CDR2 is FQGTGA. V was pared by 5 bases and J by 5 bases, with 5 bases of the junction left unmatched. The CDR3 extends over 14 amino acids.

This clone occurred a few times. The chain has TRBV9 and TRBJ2-1; 10 positions match TRBD2. Per germline, CDR1 SGDLS and CDR2 YYNGEE. V lost 0 bases to trimming and J lost 9 bases; unmatched junction nucleotides: 6. CDR3 length: 15 residues. DNA of the CDR3: TGTGCCAGCAGCGTAGGGGAGCGGGGGGGGCGTGAGCAGTTCTTC. Translated, it gives CASSVGERGGREQFF.

This clone has more than one count but fewer than ten. J is TRBJ1-5 and V is TRBV6-1; 7 bases line up with TRBD1. From germline, CDR1 is MNHNS and CDR2 SASEGT. The CDR3 is 15 amino acids. J was trimmed by 2 bases and V by 1 base; bases with no gene match: 2. In nucleotides, the CDR3 is TGTGCCAGCAGTGAAGGCACAGGGGGCAATCAGCCCCAGCATTTT. Protein product: CASSEGTGGNQPQHF.

The V gene is TRBV5-4, the J gene TRBJ1-2; the match to TRBD1 covers 7 bases. V was clipped by 4 bases and J by 7 bases; unmatched bases: 10. CDR1 and CDR2 (germline): SGHNT, YYREEE (reference sequence). This CDR3 spans 14 amino acids. This CDR3 reads CASSPNTRQGGYTF. In nucleotides, the CDR3 is TGTGCCAGCAGCCCAAACACACGACAGGGTGGCTACACCTTC.

The V gene is TRBV27, the J gene TRBJ2-1; D ambiguous. CDR1 is MNHEY and CDR2 is SMNVEV in the germline V gene (reference sequence). The CDR3 sequence is 14 residues long. Trimming removed 2 bases from V and 8 bases from J, with 13 bases in between. CDR3 nucleotide sequence: TGTGCCAGCAGTTTAAGCCTAGATTCGGATGAGCAGTTCTTC. Encoded protein: CASSLSLDSDEQFF.

This clone was detected a few times. The chain is built from TRBV11-2 and TRBJ2-7, with 12 positions matching TRBD1. The CDR3 contains 14 residues. Germline V lookup: CDR1 SGHAT, CDR2 FQNNGV. V shed 5 bases, J shed 7 bases, and the junction held 6 bases outside the gene matches. The CDR3 region has the DNA TGTGCCAGCAGCGCGGGACAGGGGGCTGGTGAGCAGTACTTC. Translated: CASSAGQGAGEQYF.

The genes are TRBV28 and TRBJ2-7; TRBD1 matches at 8 bases. V lost 6 bases and J lost 2; bases outside the gene matches: 12. Germline assignment: CDR1 MDHEN and CDR2 SYDVKM. This CDR3 is 16 amino acids long. In DNA form, the CDR3 reads TGTGCCAGCAGCCAGACCTCAGGGGGCGCGGCCTACGAGCAGTACTTC. Amino acids: CASSQTSGGAAYEQYF. Full variable domain (missing parts from reference TRBV28 and TRBJ2-7): DVKVTQSSRYLVKRTGEKVFLECVQDMDHENMFWYRQDPGLGLRLIYFSYDVKMKEKGDIPEGYSVSREKKERFSLILESASTNQTSMYLCASSQTSGGAAYEQYFGPGTRLTVT.

This sequence joins TRBV9 and TRBJ1-2; D might be TRBD1 (5 bases). V was cut by 7 bases and J by 7 bases, with 20 bases left in between. This CDR3 region has 14 residues. Germline V CDR1 and CDR2: SGDLS, YYNGEE. This CDR3 is CASQSSAGRGGYTF. The CDR3 nucleotides are TGTGCCAGCCAAAGCTCCGCAGGGAGGGGTGGCTACACCTTC. The whole variable domain, remainder taken from reference TRBV9 and TRBJ1-2, is DSGVTQTPKHLITATGQRVTLRCSPRSGDLSVYWYQQSLDQGLQFLIQYYNGEERAKGNILERFSAQQFPDLHSELNLSSLELGDSALYFCASQSSAGRGGYTFGSGTRLTVV.

This clone was detected only a few times. The CDR3 nucleotides are TGTGCCAGCAGCCTCCGGACAGCGAACACCGGGGAGCTGTTTTTT. This translates into CASSLRTANTGELFF. The chain recombines TRBV7-3 with TRBJ2-2, with D possibly matching TRBD1 (6 bases). CDR3 length: 15 amino acids. The germline CDR1 and CDR2 sequences are SGHTA and FQGTGA. The V gene lost 5 bases and the J gene lost 0 bases, with 10 bases spanning the gap.

V gene TRBV6-1 combines with J gene TRBJ1-2; no definite D call. The CDR3 is made up of 15 amino acids. Germline CDR1 is MNHNS and CDR2 is SASEGT. V lost 3 bases and J 2 bases, leaving 13 bases between the germline ends. The CDR3 reads CASSESDSLNYGYTF. The CDR3 DNA reads TGTGCCAGCAGTGAGAGCGACTCCTTGAACTATGGCTACACCTTC.

This clone has just a few counts. V and J are TRBV5-4 and TRBJ1-6, with D tentatively TRBD1 (5 bases). The germline V gene encodes CDR1 SGHNT and CDR2 YYREEE (reference sequence). The CDR3 loop spans 16 amino acids. V lost 4 bases and J lost 5, with 16 bases in between. The CDR3 spells CASSPTAGPHNSPLHF. In DNA form, the CDR3 reads TGTGCCAGCAGCCCGACCGCAGGGCCGCATAATTCACCCCTCCACTTT. Drawing the rest from reference TRBV5-4 and TRBJ1-6, the complete variable domain is ETGVTQSPTHLIKTRGQQVTLRCSSQSGHNTVSWYQQALGQGPQFIFQYYREEENGRGNFPPRFSGLQFPNYSSELNVNALELDDSALYLCASSPTAGPHNSPLHFGNGTRLTVT.

In its sample, this clone was seen many times. V usage is TRBV18 and J usage is TRBJ2-2, with D possibly matching TRBD1 (6 bases). The CDR3 sequence is 13 residues long. The V gene's germline CDR1 is KGHSH and CDR2 LQKENI. Trimming pared 2 bases from V and 6 bases from J, leaving 7 bases between. The CDR3: CASSPTGPGELFF. In nucleotides, the CDR3 is TGTGCCAGCTCACCAACAGGGCCCGGGGAGCTGTTTTTT.

This sequence joins TRBV7-2 and TRBJ1-1, with D possibly TRBD1 on 5 matching bases. V dropped 2 bases and J dropped 8 bases, with 9 bases sitting between them. Germline V gene lookup returns CDR1 SGHTA and CDR2 FQGNSA. The length of the CDR3 is 12 residues. The CDR3 is CASSLIRVEAFF. Written as DNA, the CDR3 is TGTGCCAGCAGCTTAATCAGGGTCGAAGCTTTCTTT.

This clone was observed a handful of times. This rearrangement joins TRBV18 to TRBJ1-2; TRBD1 agrees at 7 bases. CDR3 size: 14 residues. The ends lost 3 bases at V and 2 bases at J; junction bases unmatched: 3. CDR1 is KGHSH and CDR2 is LQKENI in the germline V gene. Written as DNA, the CDR3 is TGTGCCAGCTCACCGACAGGGACGAACTATGGCTACACCTTC. Encoded protein: CASSPTGTNYGYTF.

This clone has only a few counts. The chain recombines TRBV19 with TRBJ1-5; D remains unclear. V lost 7 bases and J lost 7, with 17 bases in between. This CDR3 comprises 14 residues. Germline CDR1 and CDR2: LNHDA and SQIVND (reference sequence). The CDR3 DNA is TGTGCCAGTAACCTCCATCTGGCGGAACAGCCCCAGCATTTT. It translates to CASNLHLAEQPQHF.

The chain carries TRBV7-9 and TRBJ2-1; 8 nucleotides agree with TRBD2. V lost 4 bases and J lost 5; bases outside the gene matches: 7. Germline-derived CDR1 and CDR2 are SEHNR and FQNEAQ (reference sequence). The CDR3 is 15 residues long. The DNA of the CDR3 is TGTGCCAGCAGCTCACCCGGGGGGGCCGACAATGAGCAGTTCTTC. Translation gives CASSSPGGADNEQFF.

This chain uses TRBV7-7 with TRBJ2-2; 7 nucleotides agree with TRBD1. The V segment lost 5 bases and the J segment 8 bases; nucleotides outside the gene matches: 11. The CDR3 runs to 15 residues. Germline V gene lookup returns CDR1 SSHAT and CDR2 FNYEAQ (reference sequence). The CDR3 loop reads CASSPETGSWGELFF. DNA for the CDR3: TGTGCCAGCAGCCCAGAGACAGGGTCGTGGGGGGAGCTGTTTTTT. Combining the CDR3 with reference TRBV7-7 and TRBJ2-2 gives the whole variable domain GAGVSQSPRYKVTKRGQDVTLRCDPISSHATLYWYQQALGQGPEFLTYFNYEAQPDKSGLPSDRFSAERPEGSISTLTIQRTEQRDSAMYRCASSPETGSWGELFFGEGSRLTVL.

This clone was counted between two and nine times. The CDR3 protein is CASRGPRLAGNEQFF. The CDR3 DNA sequence: TGTGCCAGCAGGGGGCCGAGACTAGCAGGAAATGAGCAGTTCTTC. This chain connects TRBV7-2 to TRBJ2-1; TRBD2 matches 7 bases. The germline V gene encodes CDR1 SGHTA and CDR2 FQGNSA. V shed 6 bases and J 7 bases; nucleotides not matched to a gene: 12. This CDR3 spans 15 amino acids.